The entry that follows covers one T cell receptor beta chain sequence. Amplification targeted TCR beta CDR3 regions from RNA transcripts. Primed by the HTBI set, a first-round RT-PCR was run on the TCR CDR3. TCRdb re-called the multiplex PCR reads with MiXCR, one entry per CDR3 protein. The table records around 690,000 distinct CDR3 sequences, around 15% of them present only once. This record comes from a study of T cells in Graves' hyperthyroidism and ophthalmopathy. What was sequenced was blood. This TCR was sampled from a man in his forties or fifties with Graves' hyperthyroidism.

CDR3 residues: CSASLAGVGNEQFF. The CDR3 DNA reads TGCAGTGCTAGTCTAGCGGGAGTCGGTAATGAGCAGTTCTTC. The chain couples TRBV20-1 to TRBJ2-1; 10 bases map to TRBD2. This CDR3 has 14 amino acids. Germline CDR1 and CDR2: DFQATT and SNEGSKA (reference sequence). The trim removed 3 bases at V and 7 bases at J, leaving 6 bases unmatched.